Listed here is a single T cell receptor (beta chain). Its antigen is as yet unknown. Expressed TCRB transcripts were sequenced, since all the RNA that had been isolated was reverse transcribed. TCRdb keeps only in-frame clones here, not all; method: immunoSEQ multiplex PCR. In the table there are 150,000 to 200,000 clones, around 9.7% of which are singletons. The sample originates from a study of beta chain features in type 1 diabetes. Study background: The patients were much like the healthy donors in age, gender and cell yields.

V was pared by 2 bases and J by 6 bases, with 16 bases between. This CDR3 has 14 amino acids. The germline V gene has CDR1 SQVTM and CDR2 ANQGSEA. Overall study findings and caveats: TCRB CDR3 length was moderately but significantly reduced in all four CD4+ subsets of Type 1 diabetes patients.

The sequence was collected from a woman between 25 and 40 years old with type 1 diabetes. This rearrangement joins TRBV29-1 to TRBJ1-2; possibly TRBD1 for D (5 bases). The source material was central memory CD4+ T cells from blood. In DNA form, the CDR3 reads TGCAGCGTTGAATCGGGGGATCCGGGGCATGGCTACACCTTC. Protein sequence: CSVESGDPGHGYTF.